A single TCR beta chain is shown here with its context. The CDR3 totals 13 residues. V shed 6 bases and J 11 bases; nucleotides not matched to a gene: 9. Germline V lookup: CDR1 LNHDA, CDR2 SQIVND (reference sequence). Authors' methods: Junction-only sequences produced by ImmunoSEQ had no quality scores, so filtering differed. Sequencing was performed with immunoSEQ multiplex PCR; in TCRdb, only in-frame clones are kept and a portion is missing. V, J and clone size are those of that table, while D and trimming were read from the DNA. The data hold some 2,500,000 clones, with roughly 90% observed a single time. The sample originates from a study of shared clonotypes between healthy human individuals.

The V and J genes are TRBV19 and TRBJ1-1; TRBD1 matches 10 bases. The sequence was obtained from a man between 18 and 35 years old in good health. Some clones in this sample may be carry-over from other donors' samples. Sequencing was carried out using naive CD4+ T cells from PBMCs. The subset: CD45RA+ positively selected. The CDR3: CASSPRRDRGAFF. As DNA, the CDR3 is TGTGCCAGTAGCCCACGTCGGGACAGGGGTGCTTTCTTT.